This T cell receptor beta chain comes out of a study of T cell responses to AZD1222 COVID-19 vaccine. Details on this clone: As yet, its antigen is unknown.

General study points: The study found Spike-specific TCR breadth and depth rose after two AZD1222 doses. White British donors predominated, females outnumbered males, and clonal diversity was possibly underestimated. Variant regions that are unmutated are reportedly the target of nearly half of spike-specific TCRs. Repertoires were obtained only post-peak T cell response.

The germline V and J ends were trimmed by 5 bases and 8 bases, with 10 bases remaining between them. This CDR3 has 12 amino acids. This table comes from immunoSEQ multiplex PCR, and its TCRdb copy is limited to in-frame clones, with some not included. The table lists 120,000 to 150,000 clones, approximately 78% of them singletons, with about 4% in the top ten. This chain connects TRBV12-3 or TRBV12-4 to TRBJ2-1, with D tentatively TRBD2 (6 bases). This sample comprised peripheral blood, obtained on day 0 of MenACWY control vaccination. This receptor was taken from an adult in good health. CDR3 region: CASSNASDEQFF. CDR3 DNA sequence: TGTGCCAGCAGTAACGCTAGCGATGAGCAGTTCTTC.